The T cell receptor beta chain under discussion was sequenced for a study of T cell repertoires in cytomegalovirus infection. Looked up from germline, CDR1 is MNHNY and CDR2 is SVGAGI (reference sequence). The CDR3 sequence is 14 residues long. V gave up 7 bases and J gave up 4 bases, with 16 bases separating them. This clonotype was counted ten times or more. Antigen: not known. MiXCR, run by TCRdb on the reads, gives a single entry per CDR3 protein. The sample carries approximately 550,000 distinct CDR3 sequences, approximately 15% recorded once. Regarding the study as a whole: Identification of carriers of CMV plus the relevant HLA was performed using cumulative public TCR beta family frequency.

This TCR was sampled from a human donor in good health (CMV status not recorded). Some clones in this sample may be carry-over from other donors' samples. Sequences were obtained from CD8+ T cells from PBMCs. This rearrangement joins TRBV6-6 to TRBJ1-2, with TRBD1 as a possible D gene (6 bases). The CDR3 region has the DNA TGTGCCAGCACCGACGGACAGCTCATCTATGGCTACACCTTC. Translation gives CASTDGQLIYGYTF.